This T cell receptor beta chain was identified during a study of OX40 agonist ivuxolimab in advanced cancers. Overall study: Of the participants, about 40% had some prior anti-PD-1, anti-PD-L1 or anti-CTLA-4 therapy, which was allowed. Overall study results and limits: The authors also found low normalized T-cell clonal expansion in some nonresponders.

Repertoires were generated with immunoSEQ multiplex PCR, while TCRdb's copy carries only in-frame clones and drops some. The sample lists 90,000 to 100,000 clones; 70% to 90% were seen once. As to this clone: Its target is unknown.

Unmatched junction bases numbered 4, after V lost 5 bases and J lost 7 bases. Germline CDR1 SGHRS, CDR2 YFSETQ. The CDR3 totals 14 residues. This material consisted of CD4+ or CD8+ T cells sorted from blood, taken in a trial of the OX40 agonist ivuxolimab. The sequence was obtained from an adult with an advanced solid tumor such as melanoma, head and neck, liver or kidney cancer. The J gene is TRBJ2-1, the V gene TRBV5-1, with TRBD2 matching over 12 bases. The CDR3 bases are TGCGCCAGCAGTTCCGGGACTAGCGGGAATGAGCAGTTCTTC. This sequence encodes CASSSGTSGNEQFF.